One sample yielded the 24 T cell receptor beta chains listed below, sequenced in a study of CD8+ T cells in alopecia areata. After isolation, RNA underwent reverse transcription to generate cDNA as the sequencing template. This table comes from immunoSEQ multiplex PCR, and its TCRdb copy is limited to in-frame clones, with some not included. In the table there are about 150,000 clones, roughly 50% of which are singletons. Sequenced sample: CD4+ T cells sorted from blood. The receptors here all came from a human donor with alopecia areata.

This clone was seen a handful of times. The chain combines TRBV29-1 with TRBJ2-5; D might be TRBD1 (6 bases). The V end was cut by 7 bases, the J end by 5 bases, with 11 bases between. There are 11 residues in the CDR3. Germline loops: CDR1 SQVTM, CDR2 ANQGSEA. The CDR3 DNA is TGCAGCGGGGGGCGGGCGGAGACCCAGTACTTC. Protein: CSGGRAETQYF.

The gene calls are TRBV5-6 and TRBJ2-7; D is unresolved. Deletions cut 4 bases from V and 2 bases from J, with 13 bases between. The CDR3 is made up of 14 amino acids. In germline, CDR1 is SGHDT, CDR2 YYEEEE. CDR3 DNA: TGTGCCAGCAGCCTCCCCGAGGCGACCTACGAGCAGTACTTC. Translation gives CASSLPEATYEQYF.

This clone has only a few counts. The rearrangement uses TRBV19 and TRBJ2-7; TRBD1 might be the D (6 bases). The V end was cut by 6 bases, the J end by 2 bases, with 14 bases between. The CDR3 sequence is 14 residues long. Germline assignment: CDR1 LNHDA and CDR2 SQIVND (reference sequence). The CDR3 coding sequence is TGTGCCAGTAGGCCGGGACAACAGGCCTACGAGCAGTACTTC. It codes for CASRPGQQAYEQYF.

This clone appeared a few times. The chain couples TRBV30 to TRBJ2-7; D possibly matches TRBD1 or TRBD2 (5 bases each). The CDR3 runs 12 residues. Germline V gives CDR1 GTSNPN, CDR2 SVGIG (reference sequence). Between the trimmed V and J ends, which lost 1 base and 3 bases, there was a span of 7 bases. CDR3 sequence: CAWSGGVYEQYF. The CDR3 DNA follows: TGTGCCTGGAGTGGAGGGGTCTACGAGCAGTACTTC. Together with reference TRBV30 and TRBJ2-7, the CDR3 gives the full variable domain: SQTIHQWPATLVQPVGSPLSLECTVEGTSNPNLYWYRQAAGRGLQLLFYSVGIGQISSEVPQNLSASRPQDRQFILSSKKLLLSDSGFYLCAWSGGVYEQYFGPGTRLTVT.

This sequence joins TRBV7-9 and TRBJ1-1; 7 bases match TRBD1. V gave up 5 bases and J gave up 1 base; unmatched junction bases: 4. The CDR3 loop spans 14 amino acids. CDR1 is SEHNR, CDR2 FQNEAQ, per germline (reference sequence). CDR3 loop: CASSKQGSNTEAFF. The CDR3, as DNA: TGTGCCAGCAGCAAACAGGGGTCGAACACTGAAGCTTTCTTT.

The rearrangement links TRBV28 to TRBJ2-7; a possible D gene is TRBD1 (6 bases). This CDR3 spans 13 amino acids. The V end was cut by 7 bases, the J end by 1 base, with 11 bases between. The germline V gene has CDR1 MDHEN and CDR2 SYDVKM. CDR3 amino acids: CASTSGVSYEQYF. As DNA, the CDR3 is TGTGCCAGCACCTCAGGGGTTTCCTACGAGCAGTACTTC.

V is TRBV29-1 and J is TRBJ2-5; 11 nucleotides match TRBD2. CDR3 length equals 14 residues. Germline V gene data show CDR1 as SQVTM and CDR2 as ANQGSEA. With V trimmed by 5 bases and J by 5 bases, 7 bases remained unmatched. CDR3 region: CSVTGLAGLETQYF. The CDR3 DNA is TGCAGCGTTACAGGACTAGCGGGTTTGGAGACCCAGTACTTC.

The CDR3 region has the DNA TGCGCCAGCAGCCCCAACTCTAGGACAGGGATCTACGAGCAGTACTTC. This translates into CASSPNSRTGIYEQYF. This chain links TRBV5-1 with TRBJ2-7, with 8 nucleotides matching TRBD1. Germline V gene data show CDR1 as SGHRS and CDR2 as YFSETQ. The CDR3 runs to 16 residues. V lost 4 bases to trimming and J lost 3 bases; unmatched junction nucleotides: 12.

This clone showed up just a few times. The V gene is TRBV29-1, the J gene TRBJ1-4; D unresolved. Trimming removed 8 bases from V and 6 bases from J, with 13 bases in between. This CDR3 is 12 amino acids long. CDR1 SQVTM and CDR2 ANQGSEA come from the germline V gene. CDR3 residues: CSISGPDEKLFF. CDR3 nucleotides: TGCAGCATATCAGGTCCCGATGAAAAACTGTTTTTT.

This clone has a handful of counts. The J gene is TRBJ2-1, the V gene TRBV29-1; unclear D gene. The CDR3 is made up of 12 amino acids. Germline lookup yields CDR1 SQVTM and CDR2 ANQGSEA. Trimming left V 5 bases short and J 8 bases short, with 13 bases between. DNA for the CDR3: TGCAGCGTTAGGCCTCCACCCCATGAGCAGTTCTTC. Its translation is CSVRPPPHEQFF.

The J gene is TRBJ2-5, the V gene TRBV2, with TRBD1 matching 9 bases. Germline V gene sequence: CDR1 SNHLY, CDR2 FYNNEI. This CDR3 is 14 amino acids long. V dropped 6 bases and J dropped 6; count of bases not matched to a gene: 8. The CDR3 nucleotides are TGTGCCAGCAGCCAGGGACAGGGAGTAAAGACCCAGTACTTC. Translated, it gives CASSQGQGVKTQYF.

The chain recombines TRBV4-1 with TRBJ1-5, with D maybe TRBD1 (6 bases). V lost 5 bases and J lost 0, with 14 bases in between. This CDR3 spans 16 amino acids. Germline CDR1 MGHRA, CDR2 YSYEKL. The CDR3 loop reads CASSLATGFSNQPQHF. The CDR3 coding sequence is TGCGCCAGCAGCTTGGCTACAGGGTTTAGCAATCAGCCCCAGCATTTT.

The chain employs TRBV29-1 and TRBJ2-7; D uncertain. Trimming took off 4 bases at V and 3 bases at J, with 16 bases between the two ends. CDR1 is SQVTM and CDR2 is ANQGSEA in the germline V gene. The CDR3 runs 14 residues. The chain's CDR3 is CSVGSWRRNYEQYF. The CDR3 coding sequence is TGCAGCGTTGGGTCGTGGCGGAGAAACTACGAGCAGTACTTC.

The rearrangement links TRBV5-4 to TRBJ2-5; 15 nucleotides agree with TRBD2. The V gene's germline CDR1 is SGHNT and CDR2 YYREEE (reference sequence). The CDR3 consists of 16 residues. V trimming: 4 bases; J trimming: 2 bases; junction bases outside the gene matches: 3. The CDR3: CASSPGLAGGQETQYF. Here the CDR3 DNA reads TGTGCCAGCAGCCCGGGACTAGCGGGAGGACAAGAGACCCAGTACTTC.

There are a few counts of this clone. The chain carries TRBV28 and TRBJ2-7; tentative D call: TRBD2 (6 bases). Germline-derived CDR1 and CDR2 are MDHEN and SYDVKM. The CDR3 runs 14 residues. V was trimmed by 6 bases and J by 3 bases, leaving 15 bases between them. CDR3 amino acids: CASSTLGRGYEQYF. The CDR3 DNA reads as TGTGCCAGCAGCACTCTCGGGAGAGGCTACGAGCAGTACTTC.

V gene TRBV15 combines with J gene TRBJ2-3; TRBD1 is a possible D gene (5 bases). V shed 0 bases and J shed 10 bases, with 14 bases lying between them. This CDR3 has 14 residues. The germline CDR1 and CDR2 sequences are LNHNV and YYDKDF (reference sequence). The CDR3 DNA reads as TGTGCCACCAGCAGAGATTTCGCAGAGACAGCGCAGTATTTT. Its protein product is CATSRDFAETAQYF. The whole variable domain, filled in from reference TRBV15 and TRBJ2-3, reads DAMVIQNPRYQVTQFGKPVTLSCSQTLNHNVMYWYQQKSSQAPKLLFHYYDKDFNNEADTPDNFQSRRPNTSFCFLDIRSPGLGDTAMYLCATSRDFAETAQYFGPGTRLTVL.

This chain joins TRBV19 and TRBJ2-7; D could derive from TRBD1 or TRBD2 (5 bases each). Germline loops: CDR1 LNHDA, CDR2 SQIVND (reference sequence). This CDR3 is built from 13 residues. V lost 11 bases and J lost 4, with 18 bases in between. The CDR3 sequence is CAPPCLWGYEQYF. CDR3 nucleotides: TGTGCCCCTCCGTGTCTTTGGGGGTACGAGCAGTACTTC.

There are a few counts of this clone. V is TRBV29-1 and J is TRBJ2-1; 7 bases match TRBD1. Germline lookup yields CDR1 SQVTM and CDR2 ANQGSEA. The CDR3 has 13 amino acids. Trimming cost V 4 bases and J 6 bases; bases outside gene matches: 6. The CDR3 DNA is TGCAGCGTTGGCAGGGGGTTAATCAATGAGCAGTTCTTC. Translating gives CSVGRGLINEQFF.

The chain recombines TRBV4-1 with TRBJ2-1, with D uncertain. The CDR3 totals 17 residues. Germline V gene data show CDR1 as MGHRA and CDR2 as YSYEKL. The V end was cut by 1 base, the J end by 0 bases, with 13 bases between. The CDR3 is CASSQGTVGSSYNEQFF. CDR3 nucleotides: TGCGCCAGCAGCCAAGGAACGGTAGGCAGCTCCTACAATGAGCAGTTCTTC.

CDR3 nucleotide sequence: TGTGCCTGGAGTGTACTCGGACAGGGAGAAAAACTGTTTTTT. It is translated as CAWSVLGQGEKLFF. The chain has TRBV30 and TRBJ1-4, with TRBD1 matching over 8 bases. In germline, CDR1 is GTSNPN, CDR2 SVGIG (reference sequence). After removal of 0 bases from V and 8 bases from J, the junction contained 5 bases not matched to a gene. This CDR3 region has 14 residues.

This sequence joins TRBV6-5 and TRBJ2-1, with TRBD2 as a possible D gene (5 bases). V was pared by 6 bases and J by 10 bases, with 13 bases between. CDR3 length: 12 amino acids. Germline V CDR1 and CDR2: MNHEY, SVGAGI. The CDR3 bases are TGTGCCAGCAGAGGTGGGAGTTACGAGCAGTTCTTC. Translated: CASRGGSYEQFF.

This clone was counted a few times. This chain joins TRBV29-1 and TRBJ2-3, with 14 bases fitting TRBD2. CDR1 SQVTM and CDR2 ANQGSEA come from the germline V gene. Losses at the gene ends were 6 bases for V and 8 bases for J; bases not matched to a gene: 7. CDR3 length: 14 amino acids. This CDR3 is CSVEGLAGVGTQYF. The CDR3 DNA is TGCAGCGTGGAGGGACTAGCGGGAGTCGGTACGCAGTATTTT.

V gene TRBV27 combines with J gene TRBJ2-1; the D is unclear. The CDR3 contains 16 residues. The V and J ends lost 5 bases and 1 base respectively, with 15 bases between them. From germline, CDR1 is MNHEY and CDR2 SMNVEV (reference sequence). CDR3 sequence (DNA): TGTGCCAGCAGTCGGCCGGAGATGGGGTCCTACAATGAGCAGTTCTTC. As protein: CASSRPEMGSYNEQFF.

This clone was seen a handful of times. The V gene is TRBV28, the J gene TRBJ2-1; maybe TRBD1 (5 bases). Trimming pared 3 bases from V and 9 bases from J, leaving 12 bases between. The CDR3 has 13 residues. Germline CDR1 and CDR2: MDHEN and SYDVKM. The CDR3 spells CASSLFAGAEQFF. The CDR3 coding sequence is TGTGCCAGCAGTTTGTTTGCTGGGGCTGAGCAGTTCTTC.